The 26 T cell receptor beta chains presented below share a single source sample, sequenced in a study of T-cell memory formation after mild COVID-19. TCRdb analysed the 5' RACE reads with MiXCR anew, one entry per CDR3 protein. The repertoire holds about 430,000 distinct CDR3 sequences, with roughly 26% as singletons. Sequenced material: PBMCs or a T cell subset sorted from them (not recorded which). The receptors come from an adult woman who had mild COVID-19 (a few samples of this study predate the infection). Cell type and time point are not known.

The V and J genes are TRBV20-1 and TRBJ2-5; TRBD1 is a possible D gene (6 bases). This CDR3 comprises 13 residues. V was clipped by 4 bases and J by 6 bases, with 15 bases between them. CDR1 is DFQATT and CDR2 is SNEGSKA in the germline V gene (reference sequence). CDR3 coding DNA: TGCAGTGCTACCAGAGGACAGAGAAAGACCCAGTACTTC. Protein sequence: CSATRGQRKTQYF.

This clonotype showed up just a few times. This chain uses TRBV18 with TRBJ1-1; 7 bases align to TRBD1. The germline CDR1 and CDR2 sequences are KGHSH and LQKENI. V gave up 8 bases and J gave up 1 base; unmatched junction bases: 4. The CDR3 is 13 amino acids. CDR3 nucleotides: TGTGCCAGCCAGGGACAGCCGAACACTGAAGCTTTCTTT. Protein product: CASQGQPNTEAFF.

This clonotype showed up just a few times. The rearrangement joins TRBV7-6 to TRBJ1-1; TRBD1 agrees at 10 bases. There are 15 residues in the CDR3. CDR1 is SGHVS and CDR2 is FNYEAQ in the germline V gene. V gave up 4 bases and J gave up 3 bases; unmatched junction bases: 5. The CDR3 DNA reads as TGTGCCAGCAGCTCGACAGGGGGCTCTGACACTGAAGCTTTCTTT. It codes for CASSSTGGSDTEAFF.

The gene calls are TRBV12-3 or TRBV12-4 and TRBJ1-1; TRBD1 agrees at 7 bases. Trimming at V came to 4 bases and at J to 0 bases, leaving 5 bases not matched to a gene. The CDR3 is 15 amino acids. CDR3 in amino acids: CASSWTGVMNTEAFF. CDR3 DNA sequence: TGTGCCAGCAGTTGGACAGGTGTTATGAACACTGAAGCTTTCTTT.

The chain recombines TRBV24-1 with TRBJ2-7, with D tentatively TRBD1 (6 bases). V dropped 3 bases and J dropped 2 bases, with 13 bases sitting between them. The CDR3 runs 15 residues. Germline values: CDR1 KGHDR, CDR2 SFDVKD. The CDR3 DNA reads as TGTGCCACCAGTGATCCGAGGACAGCTACCTACGAGCAGTACTTC. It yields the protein CATSDPRTATYEQYF.

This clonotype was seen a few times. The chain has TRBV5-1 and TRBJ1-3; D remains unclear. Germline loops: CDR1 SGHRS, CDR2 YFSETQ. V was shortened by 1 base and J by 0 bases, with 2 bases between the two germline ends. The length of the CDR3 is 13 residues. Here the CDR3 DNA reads TGCGCCAGCAGCTTGAACTCTGGAAACACCATATATTTT. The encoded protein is CASSLNSGNTIYF.

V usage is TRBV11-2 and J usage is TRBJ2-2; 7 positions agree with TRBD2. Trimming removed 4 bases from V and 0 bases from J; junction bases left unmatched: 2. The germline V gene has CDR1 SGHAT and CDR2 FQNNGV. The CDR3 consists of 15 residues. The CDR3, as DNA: TGTGCCAGCAGCTGGCTAGCGGCGAACACCGGGGAGCTGTTTTTT. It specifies CASSWLAANTGELFF.

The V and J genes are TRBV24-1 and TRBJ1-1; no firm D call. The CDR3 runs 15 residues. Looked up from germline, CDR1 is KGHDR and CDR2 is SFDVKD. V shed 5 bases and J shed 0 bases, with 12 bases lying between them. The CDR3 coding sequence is TGTGCCACCAGTGGGAAGGGTGAGATGAACACTGAAGCTTTCTTT. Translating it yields CATSGKGEMNTEAFF.

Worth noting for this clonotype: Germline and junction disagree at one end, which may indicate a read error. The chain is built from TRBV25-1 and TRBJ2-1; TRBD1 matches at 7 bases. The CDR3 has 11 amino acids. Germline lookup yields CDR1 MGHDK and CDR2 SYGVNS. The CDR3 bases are TGTGCCAGCCTTACAAGACAGGGTCCGCTCTTC. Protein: CASLTRQGPLF.

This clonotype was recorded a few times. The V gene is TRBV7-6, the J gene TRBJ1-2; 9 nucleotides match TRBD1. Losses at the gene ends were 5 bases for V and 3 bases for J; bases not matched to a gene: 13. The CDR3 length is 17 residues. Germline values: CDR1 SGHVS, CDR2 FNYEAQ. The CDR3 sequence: CASSPGQGTSGHYGYTF. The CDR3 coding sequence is TGTGCCAGCAGCCCCGGACAGGGGACCTCGGGGCACTATGGCTACACCTTC. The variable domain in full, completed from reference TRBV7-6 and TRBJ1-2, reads GAGVSQSPRYKVTKRGQDVALRCDPISGHVSLYWYRQALGQGPEFLTYFNYEAQQDKSGLPNDRFSAERPEGSISTLTIQRTEQRDSAMYRCASSPGQGTSGHYGYTFGSGTRLTVV.

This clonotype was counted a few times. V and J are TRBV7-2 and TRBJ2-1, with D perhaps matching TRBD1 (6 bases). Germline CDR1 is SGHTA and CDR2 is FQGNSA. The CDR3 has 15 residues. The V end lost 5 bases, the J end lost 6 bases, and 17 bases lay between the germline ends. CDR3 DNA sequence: TGTGCCAGCAGCCGGCAGAGGGACACCTTCAATGAGCAGTTCTTC. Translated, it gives CASSRQRDTFNEQFF. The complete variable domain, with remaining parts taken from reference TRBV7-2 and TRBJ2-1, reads GAGVSQSPSNKVTEKGKDVELRCDPISGHTALYWYRQSLGQGLEFLIYFQGNSAPDKSGLPSDRFSAERTGGSVSTLTIQRTQQEDSAVYLCASSRQRDTFNEQFFGPGTRLTVL.

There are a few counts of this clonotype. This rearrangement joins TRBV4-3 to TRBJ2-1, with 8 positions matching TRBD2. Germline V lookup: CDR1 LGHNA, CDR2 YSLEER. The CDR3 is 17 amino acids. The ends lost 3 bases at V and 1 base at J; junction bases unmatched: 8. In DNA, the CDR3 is TGCGCCAGCAGCCATAGTACAAGCGGGAGATCCTACAATGAGCAGTTCTTC. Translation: CASSHSTSGRSYNEQFF.

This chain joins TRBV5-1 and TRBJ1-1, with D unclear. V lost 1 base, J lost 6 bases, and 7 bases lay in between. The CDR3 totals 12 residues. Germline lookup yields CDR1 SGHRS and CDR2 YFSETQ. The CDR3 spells CASSLSGAEAFF. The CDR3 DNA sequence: TGCGCCAGCAGCTTGTCGGGAGCTGAAGCTTTCTTT.

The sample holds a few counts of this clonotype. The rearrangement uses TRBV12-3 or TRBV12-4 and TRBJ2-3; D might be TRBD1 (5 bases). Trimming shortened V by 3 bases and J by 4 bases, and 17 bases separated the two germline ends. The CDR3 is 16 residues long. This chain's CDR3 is CASSFRRQSGADTQYF. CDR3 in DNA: TGTGCCAGCAGTTTTCGGAGACAGTCGGGCGCAGATACGCAGTATTTT.

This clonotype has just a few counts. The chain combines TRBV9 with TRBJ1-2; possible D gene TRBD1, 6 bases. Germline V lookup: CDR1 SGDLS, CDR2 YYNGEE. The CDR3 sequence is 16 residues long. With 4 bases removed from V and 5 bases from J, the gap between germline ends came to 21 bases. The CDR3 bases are TGTGCCAGCAGCCTCCGAAGGGGGGGCCCCAGTTATGGCTACACCTTC. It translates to CASSLRRGGPSYGYTF.

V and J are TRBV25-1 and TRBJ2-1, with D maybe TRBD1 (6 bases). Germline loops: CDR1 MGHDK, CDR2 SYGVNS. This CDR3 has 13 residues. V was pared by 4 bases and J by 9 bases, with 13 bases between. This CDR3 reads CASSGRTQGEQFF. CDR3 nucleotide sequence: TGTGCCAGCAGTGGACGGACACAGGGTGAGCAGTTCTTC.

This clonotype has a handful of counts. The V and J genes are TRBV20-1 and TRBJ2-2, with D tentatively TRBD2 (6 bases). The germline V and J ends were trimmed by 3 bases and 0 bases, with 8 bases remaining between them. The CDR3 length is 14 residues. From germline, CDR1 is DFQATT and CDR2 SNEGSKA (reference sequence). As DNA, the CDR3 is TGCAGTGCTAGGGACTACGCGAACACCGGGGAGCTGTTTTTT. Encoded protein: CSARDYANTGELFF.

CDR3 sequence reads: CASSRLAGEDTQYF. The CDR3 DNA reads as TGTGCCAGCAGCCGACTAGCGGGAGAAGATACGCAGTATTTT. This chain joins TRBV3-1 and TRBJ2-3, with 12 nucleotides matching TRBD2. CDR3 length: 14 amino acids. CDR1 LGHDT and CDR2 YNNKEL come from the germline V gene (reference sequence). V lost 4 bases, J lost 5 bases, and 1 base stayed unmatched.

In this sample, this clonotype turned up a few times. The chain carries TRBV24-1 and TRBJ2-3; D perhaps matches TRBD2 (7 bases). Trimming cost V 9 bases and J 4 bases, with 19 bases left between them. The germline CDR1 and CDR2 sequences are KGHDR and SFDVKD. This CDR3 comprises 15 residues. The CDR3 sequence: CATGSQGGSADTQYF. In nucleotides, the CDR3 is TGTGCCACCGGATCACAGGGCGGGAGCGCAGATACGCAGTATTTT.

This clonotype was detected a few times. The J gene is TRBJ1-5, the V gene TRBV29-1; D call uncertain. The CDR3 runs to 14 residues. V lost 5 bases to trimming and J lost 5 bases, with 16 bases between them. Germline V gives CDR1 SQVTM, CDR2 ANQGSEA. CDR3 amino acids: CSVSFSGRDQPQHF. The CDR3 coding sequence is TGCAGCGTTAGCTTTTCCGGGCGAGATCAGCCCCAGCATTTT.

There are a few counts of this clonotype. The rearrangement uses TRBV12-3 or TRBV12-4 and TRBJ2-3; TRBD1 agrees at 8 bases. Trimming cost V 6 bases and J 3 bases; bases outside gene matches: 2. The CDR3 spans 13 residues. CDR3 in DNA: TGTGCCAGCAGACGGACAGGGACAGATACGCAGTATTTT. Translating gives CASRRTGTDTQYF.

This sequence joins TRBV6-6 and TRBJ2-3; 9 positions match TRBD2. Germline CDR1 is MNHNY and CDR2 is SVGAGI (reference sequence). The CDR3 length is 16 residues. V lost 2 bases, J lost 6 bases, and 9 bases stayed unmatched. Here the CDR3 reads CASSYPSGRSGDTQYF. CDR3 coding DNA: TGTGCCAGCAGTTACCCCAGCGGGAGGTCTGGTGATACGCAGTATTTT.

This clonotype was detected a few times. CDR3 sequence: CASSRSTGQGPDTQYF. The CDR3 region has the DNA TGTGCCAGCAGTCGTTCTACAGGTCAAGGGCCAGATACGCAGTATTTT. The chain couples TRBV6-5 to TRBJ2-3; D possibly corresponds to TRBD1 (5 bases). The CDR3 extends over 16 amino acids. Trimming pared 5 bases from V and 4 bases from J, leaving 19 bases between. Looked up from germline, CDR1 is MNHEY and CDR2 is SVGAGI.

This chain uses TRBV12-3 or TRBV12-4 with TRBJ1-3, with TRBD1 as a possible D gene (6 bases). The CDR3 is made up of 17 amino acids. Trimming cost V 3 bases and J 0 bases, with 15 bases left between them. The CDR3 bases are TGTGCCAGCAGTTTCCCCCGAGGACAGCTCTCTGGAAACACCATATATTTT. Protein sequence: CASSFPRGQLSGNTIYF.

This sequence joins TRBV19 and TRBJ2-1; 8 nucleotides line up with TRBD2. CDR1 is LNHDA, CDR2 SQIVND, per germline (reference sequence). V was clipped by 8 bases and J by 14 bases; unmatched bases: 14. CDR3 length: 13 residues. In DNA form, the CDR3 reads TGTGCCAGTTCGGAGAGCGGGAGCCGGAGGGAGTTCTTC. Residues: CASSESGSRREFF.

The CDR3 coding sequence is TGCAGTGCTGTCCAGGGGAACACCTTC. Protein sequence: CSAVQGNTF. The rearrangement joins TRBV20-1 to TRBJ1-2, with a possible D match to TRBD1 (6 bases). Looked up from germline, CDR1 is DFQATT and CDR2 is SNEGSKA (reference sequence). The CDR3 has 9 amino acids. V gave up 5 bases and J gave up 12 bases, with 10 bases separating them.